These 15 T cell receptor beta chains originate from one sample sequenced in a study of T cells in Graves' hyperthyroidism and ophthalmopathy. From RNA transcripts, TCR beta CDR3 regions were amplified. First-round RT-PCR with HTBI primers amplified the TCR CDR3 region. TCRdb used MiXCR to reprocess the multiplex PCR reads, holding one entry per CDR3 protein. The table has roughly 710,000 distinct CDR3 sequences, approximately 36% seen once; the top ten hold roughly 30%. The specimen sequenced was blood. These receptors all stem from a woman aged 40 to 50 with Graves' hyperthyroidism.

The chain has TRBV25-1 and TRBJ2-5; 8 positions match TRBD2. The CDR3 length is 16 residues. Germline loops: CDR1 MGHDK, CDR2 SYGVNS. V was clipped by 8 bases and J by 1 base; unmatched bases: 12. The CDR3 sequence: CASSSLAGMVQETQYF. CDR3 coding DNA: TGTGCCAGCTCATCGCTAGCGGGTATGGTCCAAGAGACCCAGTACTTC.

A few counts support this clonotype. The chain combines TRBV10-3 with TRBJ1-3, with a tentative D call TRBD1 (5 bases). The length of the CDR3 is 14 residues. Trimming removed 3 bases at V and 4 bases at J, with 10 bases between. Germline-derived CDR1 and CDR2 are ENHRY and SYGVKD. The CDR3 bases are TGTGCCATCAGTGATGGGGCACTCGGAAACACCATATATTTT. The encoded protein is CAISDGALGNTIYF.

The chain employs TRBV15 and TRBJ2-3, with D hard to call. The CDR3 extends over 15 amino acids. Germline V CDR1 and CDR2: LNHNV, YYDKDF (reference sequence). V was pared by 0 bases and J by 1 base, with 8 bases between. This CDR3 reads CATSRDLPGTDTQYF. The CDR3, as DNA: TGTGCCACCAGCAGAGACCTCCCAGGCACAGATACGCAGTATTTT.

At least ten counts were recorded for this clonotype. This chain links TRBV4-3 with TRBJ1-2; D is unresolved. The CDR3 sequence is 13 residues long. Germline V lookup: CDR1 LGHNA, CDR2 YSLEER. V was cut by 0 bases and J by 5 bases, with 7 bases left in between. The CDR3, as DNA: TGCGCCAGCAGCCAAGATGTAGGGTATGGCTACACCTTC. Its translation is CASSQDVGYGYTF.

The genes are TRBV27 and TRBJ1-5; no definite D call. The V end lost 0 bases, the J end lost 5 bases, and 11 bases lay between the germline ends. The CDR3 has 15 residues. Per the germline V gene, CDR1 is MNHEY and CDR2 is SMNVEV (reference sequence). The CDR3 bases are TGTGCCAGCAGTTTATCCCAACTCGATCATCAGCCCCAGCATTTT. It translates to CASSLSQLDHQPQHF.

The V and J genes are TRBV7-9 and TRBJ2-7; tentatively, D is TRBD2 (5 bases). The germline CDR1 and CDR2 sequences are SEHNR and FQNEAQ (reference sequence). V lost 6 bases and J lost 6, with 18 bases in between. This CDR3 is 14 amino acids long. CDR3: CASSYPPDGLEQYF. The DNA of the CDR3 is TGTGCCAGCAGTTACCCCCCGGACGGACTCGAGCAGTACTTC.

This clonotype was found many times. Relative to the germline gene, one junction end is altered; a read error may explain this. V and J are TRBV5-1 and TRBJ2-2; 8 bases align to TRBD1. Germline loops: CDR1 SGHRS, CDR2 YFSETQ. The CDR3 has 15 residues. In DNA, the CDR3 is TGTGCCAGCAGCCTTGGACAGGGGAACACCGGGGAGCTGTTTTTT. It yields the protein CASSLGQGNTGELFF.

This clonotype was observed at least ten times. J is TRBJ2-7 and V is TRBV13; D remains ambiguous. CDR1 is PRHDT and CDR2 is FYEKMQ in the germline V gene (reference sequence). Trimming shortened V by 5 bases and J by 3 bases, and 11 bases separated the two germline ends. This CDR3 has 13 residues. CDR3: CASSSTAIYEQYF. CDR3 nucleotides: TGTGCCAGCAGCAGCACCGCCATCTACGAGCAGTACTTC.

In its sample, this clonotype was seen many times. The chain has TRBV5-1 and TRBJ1-6, with 7 bases matching TRBD1. This CDR3 is 14 amino acids long. From germline, CDR1 is SGHRS and CDR2 YFSETQ. Trimming cost V 5 bases and J 8 bases; bases outside gene matches: 7. The CDR3, as DNA: TGCGCCAGCAGTGGACCTACAGGGGATTCACCCCTCCACTTT. Translating it yields CASSGPTGDSPLHF.

The rearrangement uses TRBV7-9 and TRBJ2-5; the D gene could be TRBD1 or TRBD2 (5 bases each). The length of the CDR3 is 17 residues. V shed 1 base and J shed 2 bases, with 17 bases lying between them. The germline V gene encodes CDR1 SEHNR and CDR2 FQNEAQ (reference sequence). The CDR3 nucleotides read TGTGCCAGCAGCTTAGGTGGTTTTATCAGGGAGCAAGAGACCCAGTACTTC. As protein: CASSLGGFIREQETQYF. Combining the CDR3 with reference TRBV7-9 and TRBJ2-5 gives the whole variable domain DTGVSQNPRHKITKRGQNVTFRCDPISEHNRLYWYRQTLGQGPEFLTYFQNEAQLEKSRLLSDRFSAERPKGSFSTLEIQRTEQGDSAMYLCASSLGGFIREQETQYFGPGTRLLVL.

The chain recombines TRBV10-3 with TRBJ1-2, with D possibly TRBD1 on 5 matching bases. V lost 10 bases and J 3 bases, leaving 24 bases between the germline ends. The CDR3 has 16 amino acids. The V gene's germline CDR1 is ENHRY and CDR2 SYGVKD. This CDR3 is CASKDLARDDYYGYTF. The CDR3 region has the DNA TGTGCCAGCAAAGATCTCGCCCGGGACGACTACTATGGCTACACCTTC.

This clonotype was counted only a few times. V usage is TRBV7-2 and J usage is TRBJ1-2; D gene unclear. The CDR3 sequence is 13 residues long. Trimming stripped 1 base from V and 10 bases from J, with 13 bases between. The germline gives CDR1 SGHTA, CDR2 FQGNSA. Here the CDR3 DNA reads TGTGCCAGCAGCTTAGAAGGCCGAGTGGACTACACCTTC. Protein sequence: CASSLEGRVDYTF.

This clonotype was observed a handful of times. V and J are TRBV9 and TRBJ1-5, with D uncertain. Germline V gives CDR1 SGDLS, CDR2 YYNGEE. The length of the CDR3 is 15 residues. V dropped 0 bases and J dropped 4 bases, with 11 bases sitting between them. This chain's CDR3 is CASSVVAGPNQPQHF. In nucleotides, the CDR3 is TGTGCCAGCAGCGTAGTAGCGGGCCCAAATCAGCCCCAGCATTTT.

The V call is TRBV3-1, the J call TRBJ2-5, with 7 bases that match TRBD2. The CDR3 is made up of 15 amino acids. The junction had 10 bases not matched to a gene; V was cut back by 4 bases and J by 5 bases. Per germline, CDR1 LGHDT and CDR2 YNNKEL (reference sequence). The CDR3 region is CASSPPGTIAETQYF. The CDR3 DNA follows: TGTGCCAGCAGCCCGCCCGGGACTATCGCGGAGACCCAGTACTTC.

Turning to this clonotype: With a much larger clone just one base away, this may be a read error. The V call is TRBV7-3, the J call TRBJ2-7, with 9 bases lining up with TRBD2. Germline V gives CDR1 SGHTA, CDR2 FQGTGA. This CDR3 spans 14 amino acids. CDR3 in DNA: TGCGCCAGCAGCCAAGCGGGGGGCTCCTACGAGCAGTACTTC. Protein product: CASSQAGGSYEQYF.